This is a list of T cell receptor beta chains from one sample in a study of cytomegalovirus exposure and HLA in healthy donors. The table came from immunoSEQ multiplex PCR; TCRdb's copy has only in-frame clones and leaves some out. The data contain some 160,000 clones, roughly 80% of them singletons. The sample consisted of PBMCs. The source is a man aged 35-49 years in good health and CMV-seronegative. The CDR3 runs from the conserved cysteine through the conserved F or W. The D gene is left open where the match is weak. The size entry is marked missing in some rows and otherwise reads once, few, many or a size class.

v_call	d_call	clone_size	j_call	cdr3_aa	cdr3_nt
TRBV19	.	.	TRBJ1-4	CASSILGGVNEKLFF	TGTGCCAGTAGTATCCTAGGGGGAGTAAATGAAAAACTGTTTTTT
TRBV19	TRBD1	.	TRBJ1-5	CASSDRASGNQPQHF	TGTGCCAGTAGCGACAGGGCATCGGGCAATCAGCCCCAGCATTTT
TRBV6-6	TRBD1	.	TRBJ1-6	CASSTGGNSPLHF	TGTGCCAGCAGTACAGGGGGTAATTCACCCCTCCACTTT
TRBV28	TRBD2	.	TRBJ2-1	CASDRGGAVNEQFF	TGTGCCAGCGATCGCGGGGGGGCGGTCAATGAGCAGTTCTTC
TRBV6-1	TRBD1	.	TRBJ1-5	CASSEDRALNQPQHF	TGTGCCAGCAGTGAGGACAGGGCCCTTAATCAGCCCCAGCATTTT
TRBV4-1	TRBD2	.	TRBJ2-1	CASSQAPGSGSWNEQFF	TGCGCCAGCAGCCAGGCCCCCGGAAGCGGGAGTTGGAATGAGCAGTTCTTC
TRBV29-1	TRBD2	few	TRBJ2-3	CSVDGTSGSGRSDTQYF	TGCAGCGTTGATGGGACTAGCGGGAGTGGGAGGTCAGATACGCAGTATTTT
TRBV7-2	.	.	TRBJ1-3	CASSGTLSGNTIYF	TGTGCCAGCAGCGGGACACTCTCTGGAAACACCATATATTTT
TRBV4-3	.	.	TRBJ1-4	CASSLAANEKLFF	TGCGCCAGCAGCCTCGCAGCTAATGAAAAACTGTTTTTT
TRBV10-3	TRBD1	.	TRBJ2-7	CAISRTGDEQYF	TGTGCCATCAGTCGGACAGGGGACGAGCAGTACTTC
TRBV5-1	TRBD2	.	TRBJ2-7	CASSLDSGGAYEQYF	TGCGCCAGCAGCTTGGATAGCGGGGGGGCCTACGAGCAGTACTTC
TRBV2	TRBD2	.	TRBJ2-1	CASISGSYDNEQFF	TGTGCCAGCATTAGCGGGAGTTACGACAATGAGCAGTTCTTC
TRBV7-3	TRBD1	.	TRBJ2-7	CASSLTTGAEQYF	TGTGCCAGCAGCTTGACGACAGGGGCCGAGCAGTACTTC
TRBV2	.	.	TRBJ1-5	CASSGLSEPQHF	TGTGCCAGCAGTGGGCTGTCTGAGCCCCAGCATTTT
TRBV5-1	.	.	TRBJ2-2	CASSLTAVGELFF	TGCGCCAGCAGCTTAACTGCGGTCGGGGAGCTGTTTTTT
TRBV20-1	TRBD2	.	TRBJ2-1	CSAISGTSRFF	TGCAGTGCCATTTCCGGGACTAGCCGGTTCTTC
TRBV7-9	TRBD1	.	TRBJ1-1	CASSSGQGGYDTEAFF	TGTGCCAGCAGCTCGGGACAGGGGGGCTATGACACTGAAGCTTTCTTT
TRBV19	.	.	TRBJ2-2	CASKGTTGELFF	TGTGCCAGTAAGGGGACAACCGGGGAGCTGTTTTTT
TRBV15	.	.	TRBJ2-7	CATSRGSPVEQYF	TGTGCCACCAGCAGGGGCTCCCCCGTCGAGCAGTACTTC
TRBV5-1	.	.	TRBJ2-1	CASSLGGGAGEQFF	TGCGCCAGCAGCTTGGGGGGCGGTGCTGGTGAGCAGTTCTTC
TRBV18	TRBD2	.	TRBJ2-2	CASSPQRGATGELFF	TGTGCCAGCTCCCCCCAGCGGGGGGCGACCGGGGAGCTGTTTTTT
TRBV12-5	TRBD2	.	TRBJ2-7	CASGLFLGLAGLVEQYF	TGTGCTAGTGGTTTGTTCTTGGGCTTAGCGGGGCTAGTCGAGCAGTACTTC
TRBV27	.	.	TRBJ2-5	CASIGGETQYF	TGTGCCAGCATCGGTGGTGAGACCCAGTACTTC
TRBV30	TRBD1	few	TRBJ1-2	CAWRDQGDYGYTF	TGTGCCTGGAGAGATCAGGGGGACTATGGCTACACCTTC
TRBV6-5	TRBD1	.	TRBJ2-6	CASRMGQSAANVLTF	TGTGCCAGCAGAATGGGACAGAGCGCGGCCAACGTCCTGACTTTC
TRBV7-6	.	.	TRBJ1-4	CASSLGGHLNEKLFF	TGTGCCAGCAGCTTAGGGGGACACCTTAATGAAAAACTGTTTTTT
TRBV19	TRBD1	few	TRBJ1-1	CASRSLIDRAGAFF	TGTGCCAGTAGAAGCCTAATCGACAGGGCAGGAGCTTTCTTT
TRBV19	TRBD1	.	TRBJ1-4	CASSPVDRVNEKLFF	TGTGCCAGTAGTCCAGTGGACAGGGTAAACGAAAAACTGTTTTTT
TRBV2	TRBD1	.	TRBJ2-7	CASIRDRLYEQYF	TGTGCCAGCATTAGGGACAGGCTCTACGAGCAGTACTTC
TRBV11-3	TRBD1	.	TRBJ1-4	CASSPRDRPNEKLFF	TGTGCCAGCAGCCCCCGGGACAGACCCAATGAAAAACTGTTTTTT
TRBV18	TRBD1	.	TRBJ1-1	CASSRDRGLLNTEAFF	TGTGCCAGCTCACGGGACAGGGGGCTATTGAACACTGAAGCTTTCTTT
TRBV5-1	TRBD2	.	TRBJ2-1	CASSLGAGGRNEQFF	TGCGCCAGCAGCTTGGGAGCGGGGGGCAGGAATGAGCAGTTCTTC
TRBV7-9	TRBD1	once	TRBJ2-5	CASSSRTGSQETQYF	TGTGCCAGCAGCTCGCGGACAGGTTCCCAAGAGACCCAGTACTTC
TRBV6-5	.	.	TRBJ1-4	CASRRSHATNEKLFF	TGTGCCAGCAGAAGAAGCCATGCAACTAATGAAAAACTGTTTTTT
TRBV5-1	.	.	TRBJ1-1	CASSLVQGTTEAFF	TGCGCCAGCAGCTTGGTCCAGGGGACGACTGAAGCTTTCTTT
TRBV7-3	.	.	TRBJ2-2	CASSATSNTGELFF	TGTGCCAGCAGCGCGACTAGTAACACCGGGGAGCTGTTTTTT
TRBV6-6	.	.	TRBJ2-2	CASTPELGSNTGELFF	TGTGCCAGCACCCCGGAGTTGGGTTCGAACACCGGGGAGCTGTTTTTT
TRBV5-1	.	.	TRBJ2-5	CASSSQSTEETQYF	TGCGCCAGCAGCTCACAGAGTACGGAAGAGACCCAGTACTTC
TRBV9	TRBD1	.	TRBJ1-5	CASSVGAQGGQPQHF	TGTGCCAGCAGCGTAGGGGCCCAGGGGGGACAGCCCCAGCATTTT
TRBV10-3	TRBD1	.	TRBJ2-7	CAITRDRVTYEQYF	TGTGCCATCACCCGGGACAGGGTGACCTACGAGCAGTACTTC
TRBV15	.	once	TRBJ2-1	CATSRDLGDKYNEQFF	TGTGCCACCAGCAGAGATTTAGGGGACAAGTACAATGAGCAGTTCTTC
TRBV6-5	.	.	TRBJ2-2	CASSYSRRTGELFF	TGTGCCAGCAGTTACTCGAGGCGCACCGGGGAGCTGTTTTTT
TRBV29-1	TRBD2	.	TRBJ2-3	CSVHGLAGPTDTQYF	TGCAGCGTCCATGGACTAGCGGGACCCACAGATACGCAGTATTTT
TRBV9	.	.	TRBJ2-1	CASSRAGLSSYNEQFF	TGTGCCAGCAGCCGAGCGGGTTTAAGCTCCTACAATGAGCAGTTCTTC
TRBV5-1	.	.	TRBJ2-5	CASSLGPTRAETQYF	TGCGCCAGCAGCTTGGGGCCAACCCGTGCAGAGACCCAGTACTTC
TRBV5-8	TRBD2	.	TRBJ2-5	CASSLGLAGEETQYF	TGTGCCAGCAGCTTGGGACTAGCGGGAGAAGAGACCCAGTACTTC